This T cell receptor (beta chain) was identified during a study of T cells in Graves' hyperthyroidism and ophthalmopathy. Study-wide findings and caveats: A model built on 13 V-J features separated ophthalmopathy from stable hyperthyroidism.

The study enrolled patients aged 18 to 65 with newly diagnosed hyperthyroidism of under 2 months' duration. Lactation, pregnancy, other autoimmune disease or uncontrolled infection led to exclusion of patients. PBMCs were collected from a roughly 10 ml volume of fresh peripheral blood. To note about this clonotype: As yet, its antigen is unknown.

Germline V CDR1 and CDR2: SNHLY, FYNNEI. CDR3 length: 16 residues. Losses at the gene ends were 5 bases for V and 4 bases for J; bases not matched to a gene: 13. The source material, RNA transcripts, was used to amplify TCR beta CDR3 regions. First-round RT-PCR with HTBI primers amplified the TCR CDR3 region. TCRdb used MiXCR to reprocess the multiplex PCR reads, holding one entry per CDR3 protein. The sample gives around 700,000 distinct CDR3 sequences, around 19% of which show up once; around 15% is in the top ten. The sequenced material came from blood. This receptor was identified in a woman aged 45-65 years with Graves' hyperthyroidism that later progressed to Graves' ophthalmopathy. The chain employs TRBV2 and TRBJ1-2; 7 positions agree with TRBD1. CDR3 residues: CASSREPGQLFYGYTF. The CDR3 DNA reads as TGTGCCAGCAGTCGAGAACCGGGACAGCTTTTCTATGGCTACACCTTC.